This TCR beta chain is drawn from a study of blood T cell repertoires in COVID-19. About the study: PBMCs, B-cell-depleted T cells, or T cells provided the cDNA or gDNA that made up the material.

This clone was recorded once. Assay: immunoSEQ multiplex PCR; the TCRdb copy retains only in-frame clones and omits some. This table has 150,000 to 170,000 clones, about four fifths appearing once. The receptor was isolated from a woman between 55 and 75 years old with acute or convalescent COVID-19. Material: peripheral blood.

This CDR3 is CASSFPGGEETQYF. Written as DNA, the CDR3 is TGTGCCAGCAGCTTCCCGGGGGGAGAAGAGACCCAGTACTTC. V usage is TRBV3-1 (or the pseudogene TRBV3-2) and J usage is TRBJ2-5; 7 bases align to TRBD2. V lost 5 bases, J lost 3 bases, and 6 bases stayed unmatched. Germline lookup yields CDR1 LGHDT and CDR2 YNNKEL (reference sequence). The CDR3 covers 14 residues.